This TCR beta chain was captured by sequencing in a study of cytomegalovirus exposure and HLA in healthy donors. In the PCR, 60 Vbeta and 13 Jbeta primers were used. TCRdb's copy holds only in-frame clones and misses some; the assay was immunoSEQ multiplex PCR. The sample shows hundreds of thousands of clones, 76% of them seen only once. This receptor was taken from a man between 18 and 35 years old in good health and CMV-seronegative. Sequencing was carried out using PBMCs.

The CDR3 here is CASSPLEGTEAFF. In nucleotides, the CDR3 is TGTGCCAGCTCACCACTGGAGGGCACTGAAGCTTTCTTT. This rearrangement joins TRBV18 to TRBJ1-1; unclear D gene. Per the germline V gene, CDR1 is KGHSH and CDR2 is LQKENI. V lost 1 base, J lost 4 bases, and 7 bases lay in between. This CDR3 contains 13 residues.